Following are 30 T cell receptor beta chains from one sample sequenced in a study of T cell clones after liver transplantation. Only in-frame clones appear in the TCRdb table, and some are missing; sequencing was by immunoSEQ multiplex PCR. The sample shows some 61,000 clones, more than 70% of them seen only once. The sequencing used CD4+ T cells from blood, collected at the 22-month timepoint. The receptors were sampled from a human patient who received a liver transplant. T cells may partly derive from the graft donor.

The count of this clone is one. V gene TRBV6-5 combines with J gene TRBJ2-5; TRBD1 might be the D (6 bases). This CDR3 is built from 13 residues. Per the germline V gene, CDR1 is MNHEY and CDR2 is SVGAGI. Trimming pared 7 bases from V and 4 bases from J, leaving 13 bases between. Here the CDR3 reads CASKEQGRETQYF. The CDR3 DNA follows: TGTGCCAGCAAGGAACAGGGAAGAGAGACCCAGTACTTC.

The V and J genes are TRBV5-6 and TRBJ1-2, with no clear D. Trimming took 0 bases from V and 4 from J, leaving 7 bases between them. Germline V gene sequence: CDR1 SGHDT, CDR2 YYEEEE. CDR3 length equals 13 residues. The CDR3 DNA sequence: TGTGCCAGCAGCTTGGGATCTCCCTATGGCTACACCTTC. Protein sequence: CASSLGSPYGYTF. The variable domain in full, with the rest retrieved from reference TRBV5-6 and TRBJ1-2, is DAGVTQSPTHLIKTRGQQVTLRCSPKSGHDTVSWYQQALGQGPQFIFQYYEEEERQRGNFPDRFSGHQFPNYSSELNVNALLLGDSALYLCASSLGSPYGYTFGSGTRLTVV.

The chain uses TRBV5-6 and TRBJ1-2, with TRBD1 identical over 7 bases. The V and J ends lost 4 bases and 7 bases, in that order; junction bases with no gene match: 19. The V gene's germline CDR1 is SGHDT and CDR2 YYEEEE. This CDR3 is 17 amino acids long. CDR3 sequence reads: CASSLGPGGGTVAGYTF. The CDR3 region has the DNA TGTGCCAGCAGCCTGGGGCCAGGGGGAGGAACTGTCGCTGGCTACACCTTC.

The chain couples TRBV10-3 to TRBJ2-3, with 8 bases identical to TRBD2. The germline CDR1 and CDR2 sequences are ENHRY and SYGVKD. V gave up 6 bases and J gave up 2 bases; unmatched junction bases: 4. CDR3 length: 14 residues. CDR3 amino acids: CAIRGTSHTDTQYF. Written as DNA, the CDR3 is TGTGCCATCAGAGGGACTAGTCACACAGATACGCAGTATTTT.

The chain recombines TRBV9 with TRBJ2-5; D is tentatively TRBD1 or TRBD2 (5 bases each). V lost 4 bases and J 2 bases, leaving 12 bases between the germline ends. The germline V gene encodes CDR1 SGDLS and CDR2 YYNGEE. This CDR3 is built from 14 residues. The CDR3 reads CASSRDPSQETQYF. CDR3 sequence (DNA): TGTGCCAGCAGCCGGGACCCCTCGCAAGAGACCCAGTACTTC.

The J gene is TRBJ2-7, the V gene TRBV2; D call uncertain. V gave up 7 bases and J gave up 3 bases, with 4 bases separating them. This CDR3 has 10 amino acids. CDR1 and CDR2 from the germline V gene are SNHLY and FYNNEI. CDR3 amino acids: CASKDYEQYF. The CDR3 DNA reads TGTGCCAGCAAAGACTACGAGCAGTACTTC.

The rearrangement joins TRBV9 to TRBJ1-1, with no clear D. The V end lost 1 base, the J end lost 1 base, and 8 bases lay between the germline ends. Looked up from germline, CDR1 is SGDLS and CDR2 is YYNGEE. The CDR3 has 14 residues. The CDR3 DNA sequence: TGTGCCAGCAGCGTAAGCTGGGAGAACACTGAAGCTTTCTTT. Translated: CASSVSWENTEAFF.

The rearrangement uses TRBV29-1 and TRBJ2-7; D is uncertain. The V end lost 1 base, the J end lost 2 bases, and 3 bases lay between the germline ends. The CDR3 sequence is 11 residues long. CDR1 SQVTM and CDR2 ANQGSEA come from the germline V gene. The CDR3 here is CSVEVAYEQYF. CDR3 DNA: TGCAGCGTTGAAGTGGCCTACGAGCAGTACTTC.

The chain carries TRBV10-1 and TRBJ1-1; unclear D gene. The ends were cut back, 9 bases at V and 7 bases at J, with 18 bases in the middle. The germline gives CDR1 WNHNN, CDR2 SYGVQD (reference sequence). The CDR3 loop spans 13 amino acids. This chain's CDR3 is CASKPGPWGEAFF. The CDR3 coding sequence is TGCGCCAGTAAACCGGGCCCCTGGGGTGAAGCTTTCTTT.

The chain joins TRBV7-3 to TRBJ1-6; 7 nucleotides match TRBD1. Trimming cost V 2 bases and J 4 bases; bases outside gene matches: 2. Germline CDR1 SGHTA, CDR2 FQGTGA. The CDR3 has 15 amino acids. DNA for the CDR3: TGTGCCAGCAGCTTAGAGGGACAGTATAATTCACCCCTCCACTTT. This translates into CASSLEGQYNSPLHF.

The V and J genes are TRBV6-6 and TRBJ1-6, with D perhaps matching TRBD1 (5 bases). Germline loops: CDR1 MNHNY, CDR2 SVGAGI (reference sequence). The CDR3 contains 15 residues. With 5 bases removed from V and 5 bases from J, the gap between germline ends came to 13 bases. CDR3 amino acids: CASSRGGPDNSPLHF. The CDR3 DNA sequence: TGTGCCAGCAGTCGGGGGGGACCGGATAATTCACCCCTCCACTTT.

The rearrangement links TRBV28 to TRBJ2-7; D gene ambiguous. The V end lost 5 bases, the J end lost 3 bases, and 14 bases lay between the germline ends. Per the germline V gene, CDR1 is MDHEN and CDR2 is SYDVKM. The CDR3 sequence is 14 residues long. CDR3 nucleotide sequence: TGTGCCAGCAGTCCCCCAGCAGGCTTCTACGAGCAGTACTTC. As protein: CASSPPAGFYEQYF.

The V gene is TRBV28, the J gene TRBJ1-2, with 10 bases matching TRBD1. The CDR3 covers 14 residues. Germline-derived CDR1 and CDR2 are MDHEN and SYDVKM. The V and J ends lost 8 bases and 4 bases, in that order; junction bases with no gene match: 7. Here the CDR3 reads CASYPGQGTYGYTF. The CDR3 DNA is TGTGCCAGCTATCCGGGACAGGGGACCTATGGCTACACCTTC.

The chain recombines TRBV2 with TRBJ1-3; possibly TRBD1 for D (5 bases). V was cut by 8 bases and J by 5 bases, with 13 bases left in between. The CDR3 runs to 13 residues. The germline gives CDR1 SNHLY, CDR2 FYNNEI. CDR3 sequence: CASGAIARNTIYF. The CDR3 DNA is TGTGCCAGCGGGGCTATAGCTCGAAACACCATATATTTT.

The rearrangement joins TRBV7-2 to TRBJ1-1; tentatively, D is TRBD1 (5 bases). CDR3 length equals 14 residues. V lost 3 bases and J 1 base, leaving 9 bases between the germline ends. Per the germline V gene, CDR1 is SGHTA and CDR2 is FQGNSA. In nucleotides, the CDR3 is TGTGCCAGCAGCTTCGGACACCAGAACACTGAAGCTTTCTTT. Its translation is CASSFGHQNTEAFF. The variable domain in full, completed from reference TRBV7-2 and TRBJ1-1, reads GAGVSQSPSNKVTEKGKDVELRCDPISGHTALYWYRQSLGQGLEFLIYFQGNSAPDKSGLPSDRFSAERTGGSVSTLTIQRTQQEDSAVYLCASSFGHQNTEAFFGQGTRLTVV.

This clone has just a few counts. The CDR3 sequence is CASGWGDTQYF. The CDR3 region has the DNA TGTGCCTCCGGTTGGGGAGATACGCAGTATTTT. The chain employs TRBV30 and TRBJ2-3; D uncertain. This CDR3 is built from 11 residues. The V gene lost 7 bases and the J gene lost 5 bases, with 10 bases spanning the gap. Germline CDR1 and CDR2: GTSNPN and SVGIG (reference sequence).

This clone was observed a handful of times. V and J are TRBV4-1 and TRBJ1-3; D is ambiguous. Trimming cost V 0 bases and J 4 bases, with 4 bases left between them. This CDR3 contains 13 residues. Germline values: CDR1 MGHRA, CDR2 YSYEKL. The CDR3 sequence: CASSQEIGNTIYF. The CDR3 bases are TGCGCCAGCAGCCAAGAAATCGGAAACACCATATATTTT.

The chain uses TRBV5-1 and TRBJ1-2; tentatively, D is TRBD1 (6 bases). This CDR3 contains 15 residues. Trimming left V 4 bases short and J 8 bases short, with 21 bases between. Germline values: CDR1 SGHRS, CDR2 YFSETQ. CDR3 sequence (DNA): TGCGCCAGCAGCCGGGACACTTCAAGGGGGGGAGGCTACACCTTC. This gives the protein CASSRDTSRGGGYTF.

The rearrangement uses TRBV18 and TRBJ1-6, with D possibly being TRBD1 (5 bases). The CDR3 covers 15 residues. Trimming removed 4 bases at V and 5 bases at J, with 12 bases between. Germline CDR1 and CDR2: KGHSH and LQKENI. For the CDR3, the DNA is TGTGCCAGCTCACAGCGGACACAAGATAATTCACCCCTCCACTTT. It codes for CASSQRTQDNSPLHF. Filled out from reference TRBV18 and TRBJ1-6, the complete variable domain reads NAGVMQNPRHLVRRRGQEARLRCSPMKGHSHVYWYRQLPEEGLKFMVYLQKENIIDESGMPKERFSAEFPKEGPSILRIQQVVRGDSAAYFCASSQRTQDNSPLHFGNGTRLTVT.

The V call is TRBV28, the J call TRBJ1-2; possible D gene TRBD1, 5 bases. CDR3 length equals 13 residues. Trimming took 3 bases from V and 8 from J, leaving 13 bases between them. Germline V lookup: CDR1 MDHEN, CDR2 SYDVKM. The CDR3 is CASSFGGVWGYTF. The CDR3 DNA sequence: TGTGCCAGCAGTTTTGGAGGGGTCTGGGGCTACACCTTC.

The genes are TRBV2 and TRBJ1-5, with D tentatively TRBD1 (5 bases). The CDR3 covers 13 residues. Germline loops: CDR1 SNHLY, CDR2 FYNNEI. The V end was cut by 7 bases, the J end by 2 bases, with 9 bases between. CDR3 loop: CASKGGGNQPQHF. The CDR3 region has the DNA TGTGCCAGCAAAGGAGGGGGCAATCAGCCCCAGCATTTT.

The CDR3 sequence: CATKTGGLDTQYF. CDR3 coding DNA: TGTGCCACCAAAACGGGGGGGCTCGATACGCAGTATTTT. The J gene is TRBJ2-3, the V gene TRBV15, with 8 bases identical to TRBD2. The length of the CDR3 is 13 residues. Per the germline V gene, CDR1 is LNHNV and CDR2 is YYDKDF (reference sequence). Trimming took 7 bases from V and 6 from J; bases not matched to a gene: 6.

This clone occurred a few times. This sequence joins TRBV28 and TRBJ1-2; D is unresolved. The germline V and J ends were trimmed by 5 bases and 3 bases, with 10 bases remaining between them. CDR1 MDHEN and CDR2 SYDVKM come from the germline V gene. The CDR3 loop spans 13 amino acids. CDR3 DNA: TGTGCCAGCAGTCCCACGGATTACTATGGCTACACCTTC. Translating it yields CASSPTDYYGYTF.

V usage is TRBV5-1 and J usage is TRBJ2-3; weak D call: TRBD1 (5 bases). The V and J ends lost 1 base and 0 bases respectively, with 9 bases between them. This CDR3 is 15 amino acids long. CDR1 is SGHRS and CDR2 is YFSETQ in the germline V gene. CDR3 sequence: CASSLRAGSTDTQYF. CDR3 in DNA: TGCGCCAGCAGCTTGAGGGCAGGGAGCACAGATACGCAGTATTTT.

J is TRBJ2-3 and V is TRBV18, with 10 bases identical to TRBD2. V lost 1 base, J lost 1 base, and 2 bases stayed unmatched. CDR3 length equals 16 residues. Germline CDR1 is KGHSH and CDR2 is LQKENI. CDR3: CASSPRLAGGTDTQYF. The CDR3 bases are TGTGCCAGCTCACCACGGCTAGCGGGGGGCACAGATACGCAGTATTTT.

J is TRBJ2-7 and V is TRBV30; 8 bases fit TRBD2. This CDR3 has 15 residues. With V trimmed by 2 bases and J by 3 bases, 9 bases remained unmatched. Per germline, CDR1 GTSNPN and CDR2 SVGIG (reference sequence). The CDR3 nucleotides are TGTGCCTGGAGTTTATCCTTCGGGACTAGCTACGAGCAGTACTTC. Translated: CAWSLSFGTSYEQYF.

The J gene is TRBJ1-2, the V gene TRBV6-6; no clear D. The ends were cut back, 0 bases at V and 4 bases at J, with 9 bases in the middle. This CDR3 comprises 14 residues. Germline CDR1 and CDR2: MNHNY and SVGAGI (reference sequence). CDR3 in amino acids: CASSYSFDTYGYTF. Here the CDR3 DNA reads TGTGCCAGCAGTTACTCCTTCGACACCTATGGCTACACCTTC.

The CDR3 is CASSGGTSGYEQYF. For the CDR3, the DNA is TGTGCCAGCAGTGGAGGGACTAGCGGTTACGAGCAGTACTTC. This chain links TRBV2 with TRBJ2-7; 11 bases fit TRBD2. Germline-derived CDR1 and CDR2 are SNHLY and FYNNEI. This CDR3 has 14 amino acids. V lost 4 bases to trimming and J lost 4 bases; unmatched junction nucleotides: 3.

The genes are TRBV19 and TRBJ1-1; no clear D. V was shortened by 4 bases and J by 0 bases, with 15 bases between the two germline ends. This CDR3 comprises 16 residues. From germline, CDR1 is LNHDA and CDR2 SQIVND (reference sequence). CDR3 sequence reads: CASSTSPRTMNTEAFF. The CDR3 coding sequence is TGTGCCAGTAGTACCAGCCCCAGAACTATGAACACTGAAGCTTTCTTT.

The chain carries TRBV4-2 and TRBJ2-5; 11 nucleotides align to TRBD1. This CDR3 comprises 17 residues. Germline assignment: CDR1 LGHNA and CDR2 YNFKEQ. Trimming cost V 4 bases and J 7 bases; bases outside gene matches: 14. CDR3 in DNA: TGTGCCAGCAGCCCCGGCGAGGGGACAGGGGGAGGAGGGACCCAGTACTTC. Translation: CASSPGEGTGGGGTQYF.